The source of this T cell receptor beta chain is a study of cytomegalovirus exposure and HLA in healthy donors. This PCR relied on a set of 60 Vbeta primers and 13 Jbeta primers. Sequenced by immunoSEQ multiplex PCR; TCRdb stores in-frame clones only, minus some. Of 50,000 to 65,000 clones detected, around 75% appear once; the ten largest clones hold under 25%. Germline CDR1 and CDR2: LNHDA and SQIVND (reference sequence). This CDR3 spans 15 amino acids. V shed 1 base and J 3 bases; nucleotides not matched to a gene: 5. The chain is built from TRBV19 and TRBJ1-2; 7 bases align to TRBD1. This clonotype was sampled from a woman between 40 and 50 years old in good health and CMV-seropositive. The sample was PBMCs. CDR3 protein: CASSIGRGRDYGYTF. The CDR3 region has the DNA TGTGCCAGTAGTATAGGCAGGGGGAGAGACTATGGCTACACCTTC.